The 3 T cell receptor beta chains presented below share a single source sample, sequenced in a study of OX40 agonist ivuxolimab in advanced cancers. Profiled with immunoSEQ multiplex PCR; TCRdb holds only in-frame clones, not every one. The sample consists of some 45,000 clones, about nine tenths of them appearing once. This material consisted of CD4+ or CD8+ T cells sorted from blood, taken in a trial of the OX40 agonist ivuxolimab. The source is an adult with an advanced solid tumor such as melanoma, head and neck, liver or kidney cancer.

The J gene is TRBJ1-2, the V gene TRBV27, with a possible D match to TRBD1 (6 bases). V dropped 2 bases and J dropped 7 bases, with 20 bases sitting between them. Germline values: CDR1 MNHEY, CDR2 SMNVEV (reference sequence). The CDR3 has 16 amino acids. CDR3 DNA sequence: TGTGCCAGCAGTTTACATCCGGGGGCCCCTTATAGTGGCTACACCTTC. This sequence encodes CASSLHPGAPYSGYTF.

The count of this clone is one. The chain carries TRBV6-6 and TRBJ1-1; D is unresolved. The V end lost 2 bases, the J end lost 0 bases, and 7 bases lay between the germline ends. This CDR3 is 14 amino acids long. CDR1 MNHNY and CDR2 SVGAGI come from the germline V gene (reference sequence). CDR3 sequence (DNA): TGTGCCAGCAGTTACGGGGAAGTGAACACTGAAGCTTTCTTT. Encoded protein: CASSYGEVNTEAFF.

Judged by abundance, this clone is medium-sized. Different DNA sequences within this sample yield the same CDR3. The chain links TRBV6-5 to TRBJ1-1; D not resolved. V dropped 0 bases and J dropped 1 base, with 3 bases sitting between them. Germline values: CDR1 MNHEY, CDR2 SVGAGI. The CDR3 contains 13 residues. CDR3 amino acids: CASSYSANTEAFF. In nucleotides, the CDR3 is TGTGCCAGCAGTTACTCGGCGAACACTGAAGCTTTCTTT.